Here is one T cell receptor (beta chain) with its context. This entry comes from a study of blood T cell repertoires in COVID-19. Germline V gives CDR1 LNHDA, CDR2 SQIVND (reference sequence). The CDR3 totals 14 residues. J was trimmed by 6 bases and V by 6 bases; bases with no gene match: 4. Per the authors' pipeline: Reference gene primers were amplified, and this amplification served to estimate nucleated cell counts. Libraries were prepared by immunoSEQ multiplex PCR; TCRdb keeps only in-frame clonotypes and omits some of them. From that table come the V and J calls and clone size; the DNA was used to work out D and trimming. Of roughly 200,000 clones in the sample, around 82% are singletons; the top ten hold about 4.4%.

Sequencing input: peripheral blood. V gene TRBV19 combines with J gene TRBJ1-4, with TRBD1 identical over 10 bases. The clonotype originates from a man aged 45-65 years with active or convalescent COVID-19. The CDR3: CASSTGTGDEKLFF. DNA of the CDR3: TGTGCCAGTAGCACCGGGACAGGGGATGAAAAACTGTTTTTT.